The next 16 T cell receptor beta chains were all read from a single sample in a study of blood T cells in healthy people across ages. Alongside a J-beta primer mix, a sample-barcoded 5' primer served in a second PCR lasting roughly 6 to 11 cycles. TCRdb processed the 5' RACE reads anew with MiXCR; each CDR3 protein has one entry. The table includes 1.5 million to 2 million distinct CDR3 sequences, 28% detected once. Sequenced input: blood. Receptors originate from a woman under 40 in good health.

This clonotype was counted at least ten times. The chain carries TRBV7-6 and TRBJ2-7; D possibly corresponds to TRBD1 (6 bases). Between the trimmed V and J ends, which lost 5 bases and 5 bases, there was a span of 10 bases. Looked up from germline, CDR1 is SGHVS and CDR2 is FNYEAQ. This CDR3 is 12 amino acids long. CDR3 protein: CASSTYRDEQYF. The CDR3 DNA reads as TGTGCCAGCAGCACCTACAGGGACGAGCAGTACTTC.

A few counts support this clonotype. The gene calls are TRBV18 and TRBJ2-7; 8 nucleotides line up with TRBD1. Trimming at V came to 3 bases and at J to 4 bases, leaving 14 bases not matched to a gene. The CDR3 is 17 residues long. The V gene's germline CDR1 is KGHSH and CDR2 LQKENI. CDR3 region: CASSPRNGQGVSYEQYF. CDR3 sequence (DNA): TGTGCCAGCTCACCGAGAAACGGACAGGGTGTATCGTACGAGCAGTACTTC.

This clonotype was counted only a few times. This chain links TRBV10-3 with TRBJ2-5; TRBD2 matches 9 bases. The CDR3 is 13 amino acids. The germline gives CDR1 ENHRY, CDR2 SYGVKD. V trimming: 6 bases; J trimming: 2 bases; junction bases outside the gene matches: 1. This chain's CDR3 is CAISGLAQETQYF. The CDR3 nucleotides are TGTGCCATCAGCGGACTAGCGCAAGAGACCCAGTACTTC.

This clonotype has at least ten counts. The rearrangement joins TRBV7-9 to TRBJ1-2; D gene unclear. V lost 6 bases, J lost 6 bases, and 11 bases lay in between. CDR3 length: 12 residues. Germline lookup yields CDR1 SEHNR and CDR2 FQNEAQ (reference sequence). DNA of the CDR3: TGTGCCAGCAGTTTGGGAAGGGATGGCTACACCTTC. It translates to CASSLGRDGYTF. Using reference TRBV7-9 and TRBJ1-2 for the parts outside the CDR3, the full variable domain is DTGVSQNPRHKITKRGQNVTFRCDPISEHNRLYWYRQTLGQGPEFLTYFQNEAQLEKSRLLSDRFSAERPKGSFSTLEIQRTEQGDSAMYLCASSLGRDGYTFGSGTRLTVV.

This clonotype was detected a few times. The chain links TRBV6-5 to TRBJ2-5; a possible D gene is TRBD1 (6 bases). The CDR3 has 13 residues. V was cut by 6 bases and J by 11 bases, with 19 bases left in between. Germline CDR1 is MNHEY and CDR2 is SVGAGI. The CDR3 DNA reads as TGTGCCAGCAGCCCCCGGCGACCCCAGGGGCAGTACTTC. Protein sequence: CASSPRRPQGQYF.

This chain joins TRBV28 and TRBJ2-1; D possibly uses TRBD1 or TRBD2 (5 bases each). Germline CDR1 MDHEN, CDR2 SYDVKM. V was clipped by 1 base and J by 13 bases, with 8 bases between them. This CDR3 has 11 residues. In DNA form, the CDR3 reads TGTGCCAGCAGTTTATTCGGGACCCAGTTCTTC. The encoded protein is CASSLFGTQFF.

The rearrangement uses TRBV20-1 and TRBJ2-2, with D possibly called TRBD1 or TRBD2 (5 bases each). Looked up from germline, CDR1 is DFQATT and CDR2 is SNEGSKA (reference sequence). The CDR3 totals 14 residues. The V gene lost 6 bases and the J gene lost 6 bases, with 17 bases spanning the gap. The CDR3 loop is CSAPRALGAGELFF. The CDR3 nucleotides read TGCAGTGCGCCGCGGGCCTTGGGGGCCGGGGAGCTGTTTTTT.

A remark on this clonotype: An end of the junction does not agree with germline; a read error may underlie this. The genes are TRBV3-1 and TRBJ1-5; possible D gene TRBD1, 6 bases. Germline V gene data show CDR1 as LGHDT and CDR2 as YNNKEL (reference sequence). This CDR3 contains 14 residues. The CDR3 spells CASIQEGGDQPQHF. In nucleotides, the CDR3 is TGTGCCAGCATCCAAGAAGGGGGTGACCAGCCCCAGCATTTT.

The gene calls are TRBV20-1 and TRBJ2-5, with 8 bases that match TRBD2. From germline, CDR1 is DFQATT and CDR2 SNEGSKA (reference sequence). This CDR3 contains 14 residues. The trim removed 6 bases at V and 5 bases at J, leaving 11 bases unmatched. In DNA, the CDR3 is TGCAGTGCGGGACGCGACGGGAGGGCGGAGACCCAGTACTTC. As protein: CSAGRDGRAETQYF.

The J gene is TRBJ2-1, the V gene TRBV5-1; 7 bases line up with TRBD2. Germline trimming cut 1 base from V and 7 bases from J; bases unmatched to any gene: 11. Germline lookup yields CDR1 SGHRS and CDR2 YFSETQ. The CDR3 is 16 residues long. CDR3 nucleotides: TGCGCCAGCAGCTTGTGGACTAGTTCCGCTGAGAATGAGCAGTTCTTC. It encodes CASSLWTSSAENEQFF.

Points on this clonotype: At one of its ends the junction is not consistent with the germline gene, which may arise from a read error. The genes are TRBV18 and TRBJ2-7; the D gene could be TRBD1 or TRBD2 (7 bases each). CDR3 length: 13 amino acids. CDR1 and CDR2 from the germline V gene are KGHSH and LQKENI. The CDR3 region has the DNA TGTACCAGCTCACCAGGGGGGGGATACGAGCAGTACTTC. Encoded protein: CTSSPGGGYEQYF.

This clonotype was seen only a few times. The chain is built from TRBV27 and TRBJ1-2; 8 nucleotides match TRBD1. CDR1 is MNHEY and CDR2 is SMNVEV in the germline V gene (reference sequence). The ends lost 6 bases at V and 8 bases at J; junction bases unmatched: 8. The CDR3 spans 13 residues. The CDR3 bases are TGTGCCAGCAGACGATCAGGGGGCAAAGGCTACACCTTC. It specifies CASRRSGGKGYTF.

In DNA form, the CDR3 reads TGTGCCAGCAGTTATAGGGGGCTAGCCAAAAACATTCAGTACTTC. Translation: CASSYRGLAKNIQYF. This sequence joins TRBV6-2 or TRBV6-3 and TRBJ2-4; 7 bases line up with TRBD1. There are 15 residues in the CDR3. Trimming at V came to 3 bases and at J to 0 bases, leaving 2 bases not matched to a gene. Germline CDR1 reads MNHEY; CDR2 reads SVGEGT.

This clonotype was found many times. This chain links TRBV7-2 with TRBJ2-7; D gene ambiguous. The CDR3 sequence is 15 residues long. The V gene lost 3 bases and the J gene lost 3 bases, with 15 bases spanning the gap. Germline CDR1 and CDR2: SGHTA and FQGNSA. CDR3 protein: CASSFRTQSSYEQYF. Written as DNA, the CDR3 is TGTGCCAGCAGCTTCAGGACCCAATCGAGCTACGAGCAGTACTTC.

The genes are TRBV9 and TRBJ2-3; 10 bases are shared with TRBD2. Germline V gene sequence: CDR1 SGDLS, CDR2 YYNGEE. The length of the CDR3 is 16 residues. Trimming at V came to 1 base and at J to 6 bases, leaving 8 bases not matched to a gene. The CDR3 coding sequence is TGTGCCAGCAGCGTATCTTCGCTAGCGGGAGTTGATACGCAGTATTTT. This codes for CASSVSSLAGVDTQYF. Full variable domain (rest looked up from reference TRBV9 and TRBJ2-3): DSGVTQTPKHLITATGQRVTLRCSPRSGDLSVYWYQQSLDQGLQFLIQYYNGEERAKGNILERFSAQQFPDLHSELNLSSLELGDSALYFCASSVSSLAGVDTQYFGPGTRLTVL.

The table lists this clonotype with many counts. The gene calls are TRBV6-6 and TRBJ2-7; D is possibly TRBD2 (5 bases). Germline CDR1 is MNHNY and CDR2 is SVGAGI (reference sequence). Between the trimmed V and J ends, which lost 6 bases and 6 bases, there was a span of 15 bases. The CDR3 totals 13 residues. This CDR3 reads CASRNRDLGEQYF. The CDR3 DNA follows: TGTGCCAGCAGGAATCGGGATTTGGGCGAGCAGTACTTC.